Here is one T cell receptor beta chain with its context. The data are from a study of blood T cell repertoires in COVID-19. Looking at the study overall: T cells, B-cell-depleted T cells, or PBMCs provided the cDNA or gDNA that served as material.

Clones were sequenced by immunoSEQ multiplex PCR, and TCRdb holds only the in-frame ones, with some missing. The sample lists under 150,000 clones, about 85% occurring once. The CDR3 sequence is 18 residues long. The clonotype comes from a human donor in a cohort sampled during active COVID-19. Source material: peripheral blood. The J gene is TRBJ2-4, the V gene TRBV21-1; the table's D call of TRBD1 was not tested on the DNA. TRBV21-1 is given as a pseudogene. In nucleotides, the CDR3 is TGTGCCAGCAGCACATACTGGGGGCCGTTGGGAGCCAAAAACATTCAGTACTTC. Encoded protein: CASSTYWGPLGAKNIQYF.